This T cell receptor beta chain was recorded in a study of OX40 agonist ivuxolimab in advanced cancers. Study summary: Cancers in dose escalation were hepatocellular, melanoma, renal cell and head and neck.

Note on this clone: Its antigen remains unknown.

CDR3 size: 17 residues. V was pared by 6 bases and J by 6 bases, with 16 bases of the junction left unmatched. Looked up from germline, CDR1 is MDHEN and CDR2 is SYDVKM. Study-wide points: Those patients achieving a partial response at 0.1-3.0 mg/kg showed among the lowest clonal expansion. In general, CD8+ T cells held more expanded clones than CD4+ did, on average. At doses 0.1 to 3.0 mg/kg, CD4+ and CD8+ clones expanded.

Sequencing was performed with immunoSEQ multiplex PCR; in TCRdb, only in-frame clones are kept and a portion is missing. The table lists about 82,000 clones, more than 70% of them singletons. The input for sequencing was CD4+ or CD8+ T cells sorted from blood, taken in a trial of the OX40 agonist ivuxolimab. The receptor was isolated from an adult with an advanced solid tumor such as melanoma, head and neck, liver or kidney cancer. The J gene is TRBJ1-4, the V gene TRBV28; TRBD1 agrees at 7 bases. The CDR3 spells CASRSIQGMGLHEKLFF. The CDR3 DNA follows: TGTGCCAGCAGGTCCATACAGGGGATGGGTCTGCATGAAAAACTGTTTTTT.